The 23 T cell receptor beta chains in this list originate from one sample, sequenced in a study of regulatory T cells in long-lasting Graves disease. The time point is: newly diagnosed GD, antithyroid drugs for less than 3 months. From PBMCs, RNA was extracted and then used to make the TCR library. Arm-PCR of CDR3 regions and iRepertoire HTBI primers were the basis on which TCR beta libraries were built. Each CDR3 protein is one row after TCRdb ran MiXCR on the multiplex PCR reads. The repertoire has around 250,000 distinct CDR3 sequences, approximately 18% of them found once; the top ten carry 11% to 15%. The data were also submitted as part of a second study, on T cells in Graves' hyperthyroidism and ophthalmopathy.

This sample comprised peripheral blood mononuclear cells (PBMCs), obtained at new diagnosis, from a patient treated with antithyroid drugs. Every receptor here comes from a woman younger than 45 with Graves disease.

This clonotype was seen many times. V gene TRBV6-5 combines with J gene TRBJ2-7; 11 nucleotides agree with TRBD1. Germline V lookup: CDR1 MNHEY, CDR2 SVGAGI. J gave up 3 bases and V 4 bases, and 5 bases lay outside the gene matches. This CDR3 spans 15 amino acids. The chain's CDR3 is CASSSPGTGGYEQYF. The CDR3 DNA reads as TGTGCCAGCAGTTCCCCCGGGACAGGGGGCTACGAGCAGTACTTC.

This clonotype was detected ten times or more. The chain links TRBV2 to TRBJ1-5, with D possibly being TRBD1 (6 bases). The CDR3 sequence is 15 residues long. The germline V gene encodes CDR1 SNHLY and CDR2 FYNNEI. V lost 6 bases to trimming and J lost 1 base, with 13 bases between them. CDR3 DNA sequence: TGTGCCAGCAGAGCAGGGGTAGGGAGCAATCAGCCCCAGCATTTT. This gives the protein CASRAGVGSNQPQHF.

V usage is TRBV7-3 and J usage is TRBJ2-4; 14 nucleotides match TRBD2. Germline CDR1 is SGHTA and CDR2 is FQGTGA. There are 19 residues in the CDR3. The V segment lost 4 bases and the J segment 3 bases; nucleotides outside the gene matches: 11. CDR3 residues: CASSSGLAGGPRLKNIQYF. CDR3 nucleotides: TGTGCCAGCAGCTCTGGACTAGCGGGGGGCCCAAGACTCAAAAACATTCAGTACTTC.

This clonotype showed up many times. CDR3 residues: CSASETGISYEQYF. In nucleotides, the CDR3 is TGCAGTGCTAGTGAGACAGGGATTTCCTACGAGCAGTACTTC. The V gene is TRBV20-1, the J gene TRBJ2-7; 7 bases line up with TRBD1. Germline lookup yields CDR1 DFQATT and CDR2 SNEGSKA (reference sequence). V gave up 3 bases and J gave up 1 base; unmatched junction bases: 6. This CDR3 is built from 14 residues.

This chain links TRBV19 with TRBJ1-5; D not certain. The V end was cut by 0 bases, the J end by 9 bases, with 9 bases between. From germline, CDR1 is LNHDA and CDR2 SQIVND (reference sequence). The CDR3 length is 13 residues. CDR3 residues: CASSIDPLWPQHF. CDR3 nucleotides: TGTGCCAGTAGTATAGACCCCTTATGGCCCCAGCATTTT.

This clonotype was seen many times. V gene TRBV20-1 combines with J gene TRBJ1-2; maybe TRBD1 (6 bases). This CDR3 comprises 14 residues. The germline CDR1 and CDR2 sequences are DFQATT and SNEGSKA (reference sequence). Trimming took off 5 bases at V and 7 bases at J, with 20 bases between the two ends. The CDR3 nucleotides are TGCAGTGCTGCCTCCCAGGGGTCCCTGGGTGGCTACACCTTC. Translation gives CSAASQGSLGGYTF.

This clonotype was recorded many times. The genes are TRBV11-2 and TRBJ2-3; D gene uncertain. CDR1 is SGHAT and CDR2 is FQNNGV in the germline V gene. The ends were cut back, 5 bases at V and 12 bases at J, with 15 bases in the middle. The CDR3 covers 12 residues. CDR3 sequence: CASSPETKAQYF. CDR3 bases: TGTGCCAGCAGCCCAGAGACAAAGGCACAGTATTTT.

Ten or more counts support this clonotype. An end of the junction differs from the germline gene, which may be a read error. The CDR3 DNA reads as TGTGCCAGCAGCTTACAGGGAAGGGCCCAAGCGACCCAGTACTTC. It translates to CASSLQGRAQATQYF. The chain employs TRBV11-1 and TRBJ2-5; D perhaps matches TRBD1 (5 bases). The CDR3 is 15 amino acids. Germline V lookup: CDR1 SGHAT, CDR2 FQDESV (reference sequence).

A word on this clonotype: Being one base from a much bigger clone, this may be a read error. The chain joins TRBV9 to TRBJ1-1, with D maybe TRBD1 (6 bases). Germline V lookup: CDR1 SGDLS, CDR2 YYNGEE. The germline V and J ends were trimmed by 1 base and 0 bases, with 7 bases remaining between them. This CDR3 region has 14 residues. CDR3 sequence reads: CASSVRGVNTEAFF. The DNA of the CDR3 is TGTGCCAGCAGCGTAAGGGGGGTGAACACTGAAGCTTTCTTT. Looking up the rest from reference TRBV9 and TRBJ1-1 gives the full variable domain: DSGVTQTPKHLITATGQRVTLRCSPRSGDLSVYWYQQSLDQGLQFLIQYYNGEERAKGNILERFSAQQFPDLHSELNLSSLELGDSALYFCASSVRGVNTEAFFGQGTRLTVV.

On this clonotype: This may come from a read error, since a much larger clone is one base off. The gene calls are TRBV5-1 and TRBJ1-1; weak D call: TRBD1 (5 bases). The CDR3 spans 14 residues. Germline CDR1 SGHRS, CDR2 YFSETQ. CDR3 loop: CASTLGGSNTEALF. CDR3 nucleotide sequence: TGCGCCAGCACCCTGGGGGGATCGAACACTGAAGCTCTCTTT.

This clonotype was detected many times. V gene TRBV18 combines with J gene TRBJ1-5; 7 bases are a match to TRBD1. J was trimmed by 0 bases and V by 3 bases; bases with no gene match: 8. The CDR3 loop spans 17 amino acids. Germline lookup yields CDR1 KGHSH and CDR2 LQKENI. CDR3 bases: TGTGCCAGCTCACCGAAGGGACAGACCAATAGCAATCAGCCCCAGCATTTT. It is translated as CASSPKGQTNSNQPQHF.

This clonotype was seen ten or more times. The J gene is TRBJ1-1, the V gene TRBV5-4; 8 positions agree with TRBD1. The CDR3 length is 15 residues. Germline-derived CDR1 and CDR2 are SGHNT and YYREEE (reference sequence). The junction had 6 bases not matched to a gene; V was cut back by 2 bases and J by 3 bases. The CDR3 region is CASSFGQGQDTEAFF. The CDR3, as DNA: TGTGCCAGCAGCTTCGGACAGGGCCAGGACACTGAAGCTTTCTTT.

This clonotype showed up many times. V and J are TRBV9 and TRBJ1-2; TRBD1 is a possible D gene (6 bases). The V end lost 0 bases, the J end lost 2 bases, and 20 bases lay between the germline ends. The CDR3 totals 18 residues. Per germline, CDR1 SGDLS and CDR2 YYNGEE. CDR3 loop: CASSVDRDRPLMNYGYTF. The CDR3 nucleotides read TGTGCCAGCAGCGTAGATCGTGACAGGCCCCTGATGAACTATGGCTACACCTTC.

This clonotype was counted many times. This sequence joins TRBV20-1 and TRBJ1-2; D is possibly TRBD1 (5 bases). CDR1 and CDR2 from the germline V gene are DFQATT and SNEGSKA (reference sequence). This CDR3 is 14 amino acids long. Between the trimmed V and J ends, which lost 0 bases and 3 bases, there was a span of 11 bases. The CDR3 protein is CSARDGRGHYGYTF. In DNA, the CDR3 is TGCAGTGCTAGAGATGGGCGGGGCCACTATGGCTACACCTTC.

Details on this clonotype: Since the CDR3 does not end with the conserved phenylalanine or tryptophan, this likely comes from a read error. It is unclear where the CDR3 begins or ends on the DNA, so no DNA is shown, and the CDR3 is as TCRdb lists it. The V and J genes are TRBV28 and TRBJ2-1; the D call of TRBD2 is as the table states it, not checked on the DNA. The V gene's germline CDR1 is MDHEN and CDR2 SYDVKM. The CDR3 is 13 residues long, ends included. Here the CDR3 reads CASSKTSGSRSGI.

This clonotype was counted at least ten times. The chain combines TRBV11-3 with TRBJ2-3, with D possibly matching TRBD2 (7 bases). The V end was cut by 3 bases, the J end by 6 bases, with 19 bases between. CDR1 and CDR2 from the germline V gene are SGHNT and YENEEA. The CDR3 runs 16 residues. CDR3 nucleotide sequence: TGTGCCAGCAGCTTGAGAATTGGGAGGGGGACGGATACGCAGTATTTT. Translated, it gives CASSLRIGRGTDTQYF.

The genes are TRBV20-1 and TRBJ2-3; 9 nucleotides line up with TRBD1. Germline V CDR1 and CDR2: DFQATT, SNEGSKA (reference sequence). The CDR3 consists of 15 residues. Losses at the gene ends were 3 bases for V and 0 bases for J; bases not matched to a gene: 4. The CDR3 spells CSARTGGTSTDTQYF. In DNA form, the CDR3 reads TGCAGTGCTAGGACAGGGGGGACTAGCACAGATACGCAGTATTTT.

This sequence joins TRBV11-2 and TRBJ1-3, with no clear D. Germline V gene lookup returns CDR1 SGHAT and CDR2 FQNNGV. The CDR3 is made up of 15 amino acids. Trimming stripped 2 bases from V and 0 bases from J, with 8 bases between. As DNA, the CDR3 is TGTGCCAGCAGCTTATTGCGCACCTCTGGAAACACCATATATTTT. Translated: CASSLLRTSGNTIYF.

As to this clonotype: With a far larger clone one base away, a read error is the likely cause. This chain joins TRBV19 and TRBJ2-4; 8 bases are shared with TRBD2. There are 13 residues in the CDR3. V lost 4 bases to trimming and J lost 13 bases; unmatched junction nucleotides: 9. In germline, CDR1 is LNHDA, CDR2 SQIVND (reference sequence). The CDR3: CASSKVAGREQYF. CDR3 sequence (DNA): TGTGCCAGTAGTAAGGTAGCGGGGCGTGAGCAGTACTTC. Using reference TRBV19 and TRBJ2-4 for the parts outside the CDR3, the full variable domain is DGGITQSPKYLFRKEGQNVTLSCEQNLNHDAMYWYRQDPGQGLRLIYYSQIVNDFQKGDIAEGYSVSREKKESFPLTVTSAQKNPTAFYLCASSKVAGREQYFGAGTRLSVL.

This clonotype was observed many times. The rearrangement joins TRBV2 to TRBJ2-3; 7 bases agree with TRBD1. In germline, CDR1 is SNHLY, CDR2 FYNNEI. The trim removed 4 bases at V and 10 bases at J, leaving 8 bases unmatched. The CDR3 has 13 amino acids. CDR3 bases: TGTGCCAGCAGTGCCTCCCGGGACAGCTCGCAGTATTTT. It codes for CASSASRDSSQYF.

This clonotype was counted between two and nine times. The J gene is TRBJ1-1, the V gene TRBV4-1; no definite D call. This CDR3 contains 14 residues. Germline lookup yields CDR1 MGHRA and CDR2 YSYEKL. The germline V and J ends were trimmed by 6 bases and 1 base, with 12 bases remaining between them. The CDR3 DNA reads as TGCGCCAGCAGTCGCGAGATTTCGAACACTGAAGCTTTCTTT. This gives the protein CASSREISNTEAFF.

This clonotype was detected many times. The rearrangement links TRBV7-9 to TRBJ1-1; D gene uncertain. The CDR3 runs 14 residues. In germline, CDR1 is SEHNR, CDR2 FQNEAQ (reference sequence). The V gene lost 5 bases and the J gene lost 3 bases, with 13 bases spanning the gap. The CDR3 protein is CASSPRRRDTEAFF. The DNA for the CDR3 is TGTGCCAGCAGCCCAAGACGGAGGGACACTGAAGCTTTCTTT. The full variable domain, in which reference TRBV7-9 and TRBJ1-1 provide the parts outside the CDR3, is DTGVSQNPRHKITKRGQNVTFRCDPISEHNRLYWYRQTLGQGPEFLTYFQNEAQLEKSRLLSDRFSAERPKGSFSTLEIQRTEQGDSAMYLCASSPRRRDTEAFFGQGTRLTVV.

This clonotype was found many times. V is TRBV3-1 and J is TRBJ1-1; maybe TRBD1 (5 bases). This CDR3 is 13 amino acids long. CDR1 and CDR2 from the germline V gene are LGHDT and YNNKEL (reference sequence). V was pared by 3 bases and J by 4 bases, with 9 bases between. The CDR3 is CASSHDGATEAFF. CDR3 nucleotide sequence: TGTGCCAGCAGCCACGATGGGGCCACTGAAGCTTTCTTT.